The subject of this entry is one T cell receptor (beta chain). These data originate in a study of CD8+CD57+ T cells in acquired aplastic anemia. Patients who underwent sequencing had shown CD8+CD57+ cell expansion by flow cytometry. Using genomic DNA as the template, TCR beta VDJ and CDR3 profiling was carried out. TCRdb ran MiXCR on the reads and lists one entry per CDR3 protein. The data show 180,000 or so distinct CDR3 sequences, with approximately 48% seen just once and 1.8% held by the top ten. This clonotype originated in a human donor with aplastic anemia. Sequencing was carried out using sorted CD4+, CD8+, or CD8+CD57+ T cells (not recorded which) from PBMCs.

The CDR3 nucleotides read TGCAGTGCAACGAACTCCGAGACAGACAATGAGCAGTTCTTC. Protein sequence: CSATNSETDNEQFF. V usage is TRBV20-1 and J usage is TRBJ2-1; D may be TRBD1 (5 bases). Germline-derived CDR1 and CDR2 are DFQATT and SNEGSKA (reference sequence). The ends were cut back, 6 bases at V and 5 bases at J, with 17 bases in the middle. This CDR3 region has 14 residues.